Sequencing of this T cell receptor (beta chain) was carried out in a study of T cell responses to AZD1222 COVID-19 vaccine. A remark on this clone: Its antigen is undetermined.

The repertoire was sequenced with immunoSEQ multiplex PCR; TCRdb's copy has only in-frame clones and lacks some. The table records some 70,000 clones, roughly four fifths of them present only once. Study-level points and caveats: Along spike, vaccine-associated CD4 TCRs were found throughout, with dominance at 160-218 and 743-854. Reports say nearly half of spike-specific TCRs go after unmutated variant regions. Most donors were white British and more were female, and clonal diversity was possibly underestimated.

The clonotype comes from an adult in good health. The input for sequencing was peripheral blood, taken on day 0 of AZD1222 vaccination.

The chain's CDR3 is CASSYGSFHYGYTF. The CDR3 bases are TGTGCCAGCAGTTATGGGAGCTTCCACTATGGCTACACCTTC. The rearrangement links TRBV5-8 to TRBJ1-2; no definite D call. Between the trimmed V and J ends, which lost 5 bases and 3 bases, there was a span of 14 bases. CDR1 SGHTS and CDR2 YDEGEE come from the germline V gene. The CDR3 covers 14 residues.